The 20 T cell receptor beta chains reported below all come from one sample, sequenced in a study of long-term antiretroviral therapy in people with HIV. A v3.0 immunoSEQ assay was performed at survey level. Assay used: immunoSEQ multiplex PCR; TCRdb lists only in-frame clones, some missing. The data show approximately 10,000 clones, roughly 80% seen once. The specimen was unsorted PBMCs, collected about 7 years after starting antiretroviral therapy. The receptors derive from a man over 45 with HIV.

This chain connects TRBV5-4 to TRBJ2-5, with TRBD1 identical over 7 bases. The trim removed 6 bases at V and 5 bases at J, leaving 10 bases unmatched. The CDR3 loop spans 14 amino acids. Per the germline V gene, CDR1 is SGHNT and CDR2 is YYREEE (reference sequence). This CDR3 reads CASTLFGTEETQYF. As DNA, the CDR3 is TGTGCCAGCACCCTCTTCGGGACAGAGGAGACCCAGTACTTC.

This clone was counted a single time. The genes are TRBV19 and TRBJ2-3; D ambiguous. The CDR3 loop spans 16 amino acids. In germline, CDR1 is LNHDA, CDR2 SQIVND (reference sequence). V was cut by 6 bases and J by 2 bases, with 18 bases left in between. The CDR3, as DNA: TGTGCCAGTAGCCCTTTCCCCTCCGGCTACACAGATACGCAGTATTTT. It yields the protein CASSPFPSGYTDTQYF.

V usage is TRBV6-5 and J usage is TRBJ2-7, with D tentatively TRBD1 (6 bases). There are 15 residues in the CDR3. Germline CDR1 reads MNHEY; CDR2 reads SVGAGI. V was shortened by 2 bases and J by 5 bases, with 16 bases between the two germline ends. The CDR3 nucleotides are TGTGCCAGCAGTTACGGGGGCCGGGGTCGGGACGAGCAGTACTTC. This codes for CASSYGGRGRDEQYF.

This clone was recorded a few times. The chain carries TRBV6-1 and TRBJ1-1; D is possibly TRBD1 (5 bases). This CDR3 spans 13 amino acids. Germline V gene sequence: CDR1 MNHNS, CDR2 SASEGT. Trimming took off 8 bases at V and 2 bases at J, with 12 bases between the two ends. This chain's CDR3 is CASRTLGNTEAFF. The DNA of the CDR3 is TGTGCCAGCCGGACACTTGGAAACACTGAAGCTTTCTTT.

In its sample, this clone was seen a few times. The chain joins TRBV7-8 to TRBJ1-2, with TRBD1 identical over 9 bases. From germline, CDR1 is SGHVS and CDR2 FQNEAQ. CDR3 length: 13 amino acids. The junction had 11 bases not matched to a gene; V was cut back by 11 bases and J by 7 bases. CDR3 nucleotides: TGTGCCGTAGTCTATGGGACAGGGTCTGGCTACACCTTC. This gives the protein CAVVYGTGSGYTF.

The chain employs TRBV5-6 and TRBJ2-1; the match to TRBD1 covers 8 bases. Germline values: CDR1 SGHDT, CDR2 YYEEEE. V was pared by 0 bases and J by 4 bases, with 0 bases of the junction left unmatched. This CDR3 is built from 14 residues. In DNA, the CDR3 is TGTGCCAGCAGCTTGGGGACAGGGTACAATGAGCAGTTCTTC. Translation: CASSLGTGYNEQFF.

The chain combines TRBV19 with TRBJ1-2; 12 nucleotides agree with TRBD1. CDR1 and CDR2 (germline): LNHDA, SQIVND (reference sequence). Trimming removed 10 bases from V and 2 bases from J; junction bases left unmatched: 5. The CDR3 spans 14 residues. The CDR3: CATGTGGVNYGYTF. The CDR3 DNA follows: TGTGCCACCGGGACAGGGGGCGTAAACTATGGCTACACCTTC.

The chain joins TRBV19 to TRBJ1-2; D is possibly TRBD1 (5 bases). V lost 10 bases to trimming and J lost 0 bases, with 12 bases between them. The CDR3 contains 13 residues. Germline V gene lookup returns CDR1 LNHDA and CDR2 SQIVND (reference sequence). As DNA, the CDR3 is TGTGCCACCTCAGTGGGGCCTAACTATGGCTACACCTTC. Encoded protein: CATSVGPNYGYTF.

The chain's CDR3 is CASSIRQGMNTGELFF. Here the CDR3 DNA reads TGTGCCAGCAGCATCAGACAGGGTATGAACACCGGGGAGCTGTTTTTT. The chain joins TRBV9 to TRBJ2-2, with 7 bases matching TRBD1. This CDR3 is built from 16 residues. V lost 4 bases to trimming and J lost 1 base; unmatched junction nucleotides: 7. Germline assignment: CDR1 SGDLS and CDR2 YYNGEE.

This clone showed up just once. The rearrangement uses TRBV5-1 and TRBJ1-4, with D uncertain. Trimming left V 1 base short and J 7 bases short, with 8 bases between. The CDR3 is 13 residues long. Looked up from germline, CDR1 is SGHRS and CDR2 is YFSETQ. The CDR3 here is CASSLYGREKLFF. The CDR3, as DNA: TGCGCCAGCAGCTTGTATGGGCGTGAAAAACTGTTTTTT. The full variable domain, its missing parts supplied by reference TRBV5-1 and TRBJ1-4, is KAGVTQTPRYLIKTRGQQVTLSCSPISGHRSVSWYQQTPGQGLQFLFEYFSETQRNKGNFPGRFSGRQFSNSRSEMNVSTLELGDSALYLCASSLYGREKLFFGSGTQLSVL.

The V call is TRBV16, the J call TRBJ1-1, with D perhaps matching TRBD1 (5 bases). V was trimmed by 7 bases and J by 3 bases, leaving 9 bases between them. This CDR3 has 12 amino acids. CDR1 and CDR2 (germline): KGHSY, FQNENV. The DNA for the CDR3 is TGTGCCAGCACCGGGGGGGACACTGAAGCTTTCTTT. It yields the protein CASTGGDTEAFF. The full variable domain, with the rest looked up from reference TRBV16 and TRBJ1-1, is GEEVAQTPKHLVRGEGQKAKLYCAPIKGHSYVFWYQQVLKNEFKFLISFQNENVFDETGMPKERFSAKCLPNSPCSLEIQATKLEDSAVYFCASTGGDTEAFFGQGTRLTVV.

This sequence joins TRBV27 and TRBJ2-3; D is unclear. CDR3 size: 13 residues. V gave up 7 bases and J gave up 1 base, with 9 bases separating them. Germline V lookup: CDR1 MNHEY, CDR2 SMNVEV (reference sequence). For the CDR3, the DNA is TGTGCCAGCACGGGCCGTGGCACAGATACGCAGTATTTT. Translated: CASTGRGTDTQYF.

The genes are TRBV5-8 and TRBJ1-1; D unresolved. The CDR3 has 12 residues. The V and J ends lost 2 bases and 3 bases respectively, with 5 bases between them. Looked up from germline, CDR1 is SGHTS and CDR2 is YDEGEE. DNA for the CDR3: TGTGCCAGCAGCTTATCGTACACTGAAGCTTTCTTT. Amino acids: CASSLSYTEAFF.

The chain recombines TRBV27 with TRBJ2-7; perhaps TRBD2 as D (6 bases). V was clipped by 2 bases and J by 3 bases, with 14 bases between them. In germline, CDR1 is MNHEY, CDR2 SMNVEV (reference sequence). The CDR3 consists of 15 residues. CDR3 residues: CASSLMRGNFYEQYF. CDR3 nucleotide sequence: TGTGCCAGCAGTTTAATGCGGGGCAACTTCTACGAGCAGTACTTC.

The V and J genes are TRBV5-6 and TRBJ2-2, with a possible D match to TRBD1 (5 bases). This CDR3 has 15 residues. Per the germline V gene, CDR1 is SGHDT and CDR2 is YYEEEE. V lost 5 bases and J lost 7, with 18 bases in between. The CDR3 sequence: CASSTKPGHFGELFF. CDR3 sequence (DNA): TGTGCCAGCAGTACCAAGCCAGGACACTTCGGGGAGCTGTTTTTT.

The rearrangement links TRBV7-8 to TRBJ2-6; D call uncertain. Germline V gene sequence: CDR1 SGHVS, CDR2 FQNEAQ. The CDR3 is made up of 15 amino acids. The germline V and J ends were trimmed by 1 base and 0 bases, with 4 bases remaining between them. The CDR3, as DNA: TGTGCCAGCAGCTTAGACGCCTCTGGGGCCAACGTCCTGACTTTC. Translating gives CASSLDASGANVLTF.

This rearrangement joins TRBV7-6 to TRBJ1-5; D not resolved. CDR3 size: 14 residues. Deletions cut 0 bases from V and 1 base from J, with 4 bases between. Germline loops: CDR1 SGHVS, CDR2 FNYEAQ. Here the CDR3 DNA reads TGTGCCAGCAGCTTAGCCGGCAGCAATCAGCCCCAGCATTTT. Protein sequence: CASSLAGSNQPQHF.

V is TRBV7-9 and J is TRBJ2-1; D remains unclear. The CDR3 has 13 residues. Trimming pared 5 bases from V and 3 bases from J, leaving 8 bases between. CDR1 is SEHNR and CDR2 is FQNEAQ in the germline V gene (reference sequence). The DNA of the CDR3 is TGTGCCAGCAGCCCCCGAGGCTACAATGAGCAGTTCTTC. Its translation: CASSPRGYNEQFF.

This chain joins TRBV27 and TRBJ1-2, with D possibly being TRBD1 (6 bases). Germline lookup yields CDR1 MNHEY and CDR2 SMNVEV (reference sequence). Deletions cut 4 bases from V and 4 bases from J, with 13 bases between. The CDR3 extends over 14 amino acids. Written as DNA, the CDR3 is TGTGCCAGCAGTTCTTCCCGGGACATCTATGGCTACACCTTC. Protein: CASSSSRDIYGYTF.

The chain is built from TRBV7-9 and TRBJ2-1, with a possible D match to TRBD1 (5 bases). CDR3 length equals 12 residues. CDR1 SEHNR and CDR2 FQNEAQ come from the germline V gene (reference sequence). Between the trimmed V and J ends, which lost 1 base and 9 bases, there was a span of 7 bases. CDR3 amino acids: CASSLDQGEQFF. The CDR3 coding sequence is TGTGCCAGCAGCTTAGATCAGGGTGAGCAGTTCTTC.